The clone carrying this T cell receptor beta chain came up many times. Its antigen is not known. The data are from a study of breast tumors, draining lymph nodes, adjacent tissues. TCRdb redid the calling of the multiplex PCR reads with MiXCR, one entry per CDR3 protein. Among 180,000 or so distinct CDR3 sequences listed, 25% to 40% were seen once. Study findings and constraints: Tumor repertoires ranked between lymph nodes and nontumor tissue in diversity, with V and J gene preferences. Tumor and nontumor repertoires were significantly more similar in luminal-like than in basal-like breast cancer.

CDR1 is DFQATT and CDR2 is SNEGSKA in the germline V gene (reference sequence). The CDR3 totals 12 residues. Trimming pared 7 bases from V and 4 bases from J, leaving 14 bases between. Axillary draining lymph nodes of breast cancer patients supplied the node samples. Sequenced sample: axillary lymph node tissue. The sequence was collected from a female donor with breast cancer. Some clones in this sample may be carry-over from other donors' samples. The genes are TRBV20-1 and TRBJ2-7; D is unclear. CDR3 in DNA: TGCAGTGTCACTACTCGGAGTTACGAGCAGTACTTC. This translates into CSVTTRSYEQYF.